This T cell receptor (beta chain) was sequenced in a study of vaccination effects on CD4 cells after COVID-19. Antigen-specific CD4+ T cells were expanded (with viral peptide pools) by the ViraFEST assay ahead of sequencing. Cells that had been cultured for nine to eleven days were the source of isolated CD4+ T cells. PCR confirmed that the person was infected with SARS-CoV-2 between March and December 2020. Each culture well received a few million PBMC. These cells were then cultured in IMDM with 8.5 to 10 IU/ml IL-2 and 8.5 to 10 ug/ml peptides. Sequencing used immunoSEQ multiplex PCR; TCRdb keeps in-frame clones, though not all of them. This sample yields tens of thousands of clones, of which around 67% are seen a single time; 30% to 40% belongs to the top ten. Germline CDR1 reads DFQATT; CDR2 reads SNEGSKA (reference sequence). The CDR3 spans 16 residues. V was clipped by 3 bases and J by 2 bases; unmatched bases: 5.

With respect to this clone: Its antigen is unidentified.

The material was CD4+ T cells from PBMCs cultured with a peptide pool, obtained before COVID-19 vaccination. The clonotype was recovered from a human donor who had a prior SARS-CoV-2 infection. The chain joins TRBV20-1 to TRBJ2-5; 14 nucleotides agree with TRBD2. Here the CDR3 reads CSASRLAGGFQETQYF. In nucleotides, the CDR3 is TGCAGTGCTAGTCGACTAGCGGGAGGGTTTCAAGAGACCCAGTACTTC.